The 14 T cell receptor beta chains listed next were all sequenced from one sample in a study of T-cell memory formation after mild COVID-19. MiXCR was run by TCRdb on the 5' RACE reads, yielding one entry per CDR3 protein. The sample comprises under 400,000 distinct CDR3 sequences, approximately 21% of which are singletons, and under 15% rests with the top ten. Material for sequencing was PBMCs or a T cell subset sorted from them (not recorded which). The receptors come from an adult woman who had mild COVID-19 (a few samples of this study predate the infection). Cell type and time point are not known.

J is TRBJ2-7 and V is TRBV20-1, with 9 bases lining up with TRBD1. Germline V gives CDR1 DFQATT, CDR2 SNEGSKA (reference sequence). The CDR3 loop spans 14 amino acids. Trimming cost V 3 bases and J 7 bases; bases outside gene matches: 10. The CDR3 DNA sequence: TGCAGTGCTAGTGCCGGGACAGGGTTGGAGGAGCAGTACTTC. Translation: CSASAGTGLEEQYF.

This clonotype was counted a few times. The J gene is TRBJ2-7, the V gene TRBV24-1, with 9 bases lining up with TRBD1. V gave up 9 bases and J gave up 2 bases; unmatched junction bases: 4. This CDR3 contains 13 residues. Germline CDR1 is KGHDR and CDR2 is SFDVKD. Here the CDR3 reads CATSDRGAYEQYF. The CDR3 coding sequence is TGTGCCACCTCGGACAGGGGAGCCTACGAGCAGTACTTC.

This sequence joins TRBV5-1 and TRBJ2-5, with no clear D. The CDR3 totals 12 residues. Germline lookup yields CDR1 SGHRS and CDR2 YFSETQ. Trimming took off 0 bases at V and 9 bases at J, with 9 bases between the two ends. CDR3 region: CASSLGAMPQYF. CDR3 nucleotides: TGCGCCAGCAGCTTGGGGGCAATGCCCCAGTACTTC.

In this sample, this clonotype turned up a few times. The chain couples TRBV5-1 to TRBJ2-5; no firm D call. Trimming took 0 bases from V and 3 from J, leaving 3 bases between them. The CDR3 is made up of 12 amino acids. Germline CDR1 SGHRS, CDR2 YFSETQ. CDR3 in amino acids: CASSLEEETQYF. The CDR3 DNA reads as TGCGCCAGCAGCTTGGAGGAAGAGACCCAGTACTTC. Full variable domain (outside the CDR3, taken from reference TRBV5-1 and TRBJ2-5): KAGVTQTPRYLIKTRGQQVTLSCSPISGHRSVSWYQQTPGQGLQFLFEYFSETQRNKGNFPGRFSGRQFSNSRSEMNVSTLELGDSALYLCASSLEEETQYFGPGTRLLVL.

The chain links TRBV6-1 to TRBJ1-2, with 7 positions matching TRBD1. CDR3 size: 14 residues. Germline CDR1 MNHNS, CDR2 SASEGT. The V segment lost 7 bases and the J segment 5 bases; nucleotides outside the gene matches: 10. The CDR3 region has the DNA TGTGCCAGCACCCTAGACAGGGAGGTTTATGGCTACACCTTC. Protein sequence: CASTLDREVYGYTF.

A few counts support this clonotype. The chain couples TRBV27 to TRBJ1-2; a weak D match, TRBD1 (5 bases). This CDR3 contains 15 residues. Trimming removed 4 bases from V and 1 base from J, with 13 bases in between. Per the germline V gene, CDR1 is MNHEY and CDR2 is SMNVEV (reference sequence). CDR3 DNA: TGTGCCAGCAGTTCCAGGGCCGGGGATAACTATGGCTACACCTTC. It yields the protein CASSSRAGDNYGYTF.

This sequence joins TRBV7-2 and TRBJ2-4; 9 nucleotides align to TRBD1. The germline gives CDR1 SGHTA, CDR2 FQGNSA. With V trimmed by 1 base and J by 0 bases, 13 bases remained unmatched. The CDR3 consists of 20 residues. The CDR3 bases are TGTGCCAGCAGCTTAGTTGAAGGCTTAGGACAGGGGATAGCCAAAAACATTCAGTACTTC. This translates into CASSLVEGLGQGIAKNIQYF.

The V gene is TRBV3-1, the J gene TRBJ2-5; 10 bases fit TRBD1. In germline, CDR1 is LGHDT, CDR2 YNNKEL (reference sequence). J gave up 6 bases and V 0 bases, and 13 bases lay outside the gene matches. CDR3 length: 18 amino acids. The CDR3 sequence: CASSQDSEGTGATKTQYF. The CDR3 nucleotides read TGTGCCAGCAGCCAAGATTCGGAGGGGACAGGGGCTACGAAGACCCAGTACTTC.

In its sample, this clonotype was seen many times. The chain carries TRBV5-1 and TRBJ2-3; no definite D call. The V end lost 0 bases, the J end lost 4 bases, and 3 bases lay between the germline ends. CDR1 and CDR2 from the germline V gene are SGHRS and YFSETQ. The CDR3 covers 12 residues. CDR3 bases: TGCGCCAGCAGCTTGGTCGCAGATACGCAGTATTTT. This encodes CASSLVADTQYF.

The chain employs TRBV6-2 or TRBV6-3 and TRBJ2-5; 7 nucleotides line up with TRBD2. The CDR3 spans 15 residues. Germline trimming cut 5 bases from V and 5 bases from J; bases unmatched to any gene: 11. The V gene's germline CDR1 is MNHEY and CDR2 SVGEGT. The CDR3 loop reads CASSANGGRVETQYF. CDR3 DNA sequence: TGTGCCAGCAGTGCAAACGGGGGGAGGGTGGAGACCCAGTACTTC.

The chain couples TRBV7-8 to TRBJ1-5; D is uncertain. Germline V gene sequence: CDR1 SGHVS, CDR2 FQNEAQ. The ends were cut back, 5 bases at V and 9 bases at J, with 11 bases in the middle. The CDR3 covers 12 residues. In DNA form, the CDR3 reads TGTGCCAGCAGCGGGCAGGACGGGCCCCAGCATTTT. This sequence encodes CASSGQDGPQHF.

V is TRBV6-6 and J is TRBJ2-7, with TRBD2 matching 10 bases. The CDR3 has 15 residues. V lost 6 bases and J lost 3; bases outside the gene matches: 8. The germline gives CDR1 MNHNY, CDR2 SVGAGI (reference sequence). CDR3 sequence: CASRSTSGEFYEQYF. DNA for the CDR3: TGTGCCAGCAGATCTACTAGCGGGGAGTTCTACGAGCAGTACTTC.

The V call is TRBV10-3, the J call TRBJ2-7; 8 bases line up with TRBD2. There are 14 residues in the CDR3. The germline gives CDR1 ENHRY, CDR2 SYGVKD. After removal of 6 bases from V and 9 bases from J, the junction contained 13 bases not matched to a gene. The CDR3 loop reads CAISGMVSGSPQYF. DNA for the CDR3: TGTGCCATCAGCGGCATGGTCAGCGGGAGCCCGCAGTACTTC.

This clonotype showed up many times. The V call is TRBV10-3, the J call TRBJ2-1; 8 nucleotides match TRBD1. The CDR3 spans 14 residues. Looked up from germline, CDR1 is ENHRY and CDR2 is SYGVKD. J gave up 3 bases and V 3 bases, and 1 base lay outside the gene matches. The CDR3 bases are TGTGCCATCAGTGAAGGGACAGGCTACAATGAGCAGTTCTTC. It codes for CAISEGTGYNEQFF.